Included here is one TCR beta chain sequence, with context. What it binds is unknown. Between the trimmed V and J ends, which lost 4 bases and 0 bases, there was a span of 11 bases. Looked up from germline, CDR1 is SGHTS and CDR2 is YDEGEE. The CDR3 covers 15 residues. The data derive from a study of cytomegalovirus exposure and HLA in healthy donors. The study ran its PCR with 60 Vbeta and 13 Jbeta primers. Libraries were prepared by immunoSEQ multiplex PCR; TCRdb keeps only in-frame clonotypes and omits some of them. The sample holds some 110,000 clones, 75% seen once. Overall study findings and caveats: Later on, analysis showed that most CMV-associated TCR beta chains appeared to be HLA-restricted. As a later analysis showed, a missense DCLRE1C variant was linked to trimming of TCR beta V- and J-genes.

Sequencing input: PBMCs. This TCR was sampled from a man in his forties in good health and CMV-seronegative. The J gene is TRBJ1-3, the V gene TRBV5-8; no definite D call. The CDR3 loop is CASSRDGVSGNTIYF. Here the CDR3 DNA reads TGTGCCAGCAGCCGAGACGGAGTCTCTGGAAACACCATATATTTT.